This TCR beta chain was recovered during a study of OX40 agonist ivuxolimab in advanced cancers. Points from the study as a whole: Both CD4+ and CD8+ T cell populations in blood had undergone clonal expansion by week 6 at 0.1 to 3.0 mg/kg.

Between the trimmed V and J ends, which lost 2 bases and 9 bases, there was a span of 11 bases. Per the germline V gene, CDR1 is MDHEN and CDR2 is SYDVKM. The CDR3 spans 14 residues. The assay was immunoSEQ multiplex PCR, and TCRdb's table has in-frame clones only and misses some. The sample includes some 80,000 clones, roughly 84% seen only once; the top ten take roughly 0.32%. About this clone: Its cognate antigen is unknown.

The gene calls are TRBV28 and TRBJ1-6, with a weak D call TRBD1 (6 bases). This receptor was obtained from an adult with an advanced solid tumor such as melanoma, head and neck, liver or kidney cancer. Sample: CD4+ or CD8+ T cells sorted from blood, taken in a trial of the OX40 agonist ivuxolimab. The CDR3 loop is CASSLRARGSPLHF. The CDR3, as DNA: TGTGCCAGCAGTTTACGGGCCAGGGGTTCACCCCTCCACTTT.